A selection of T cell receptor beta chains follows, all from one sample in a study of cytomegalovirus exposure and HLA in healthy donors. Profiling relied on immunoSEQ multiplex PCR, and the TCRdb table lists in-frame clones only, not all of them. The sample contains roughly 47,000 clones, more than 85% of which appear only once. Sequenced: PBMCs. Every receptor here comes from a young woman in good health and CMV-seronegative. The conserved cysteine and the conserved F or W are not part of the CDR3 here.

V gene: TRBV28; CDR3 length: 15; CDR3 protein: ASSLPGTSGGSWEQY
V gene: TRBV19; CDR3 length: 13; CDR3 protein: ASRGLAGETDTQY
V gene: TRBV5-6; CDR3 length: 11; CDR3 protein: ASSPGEDYGYT
V gene: TRBV5-4; CDR3 length: 12; CDR3 protein: ASSLYQGNPTQY
V gene: TRBV6-5; CDR3 length: 13; CDR3 protein: ASSYSISNTGELF
V gene: TRBV6-5; CDR3 length: 9; CDR3 protein: ASSYNRLQY
V gene: TRBV11-2; CDR3 length: 12; CDR3 protein: ASSLVDTNTEAF
V gene: TRBV29-1; CDR3 length: 13; CDR3 protein: SVERAGRGNTEAF
V gene: TRBV6-6; CDR3 length: 13; CDR3 protein: ASSYSGGAVQPQH
V gene: TRBV15; CDR3 length: 14; CDR3 protein: ATSRAGGGLYNEQF
V gene: TRBV18; CDR3 length: 9; CDR3 protein: ASSFQETQY
V gene: TRBV15; CDR3 length: 13; CDR3 protein: ATSRDQQSNQPQH
V gene: TRBV4-1; CDR3 length: 13; CDR3 protein: ASSRVDRGQETQY
V gene: TRBV4-1; CDR3 length: 13; CDR3 protein: ASSQVRDSSYEQY
V gene: TRBV2; CDR3 length: 12; CDR3 protein: ASSEQDGVYEQY
V gene: TRBV5-1; CDR3 length: 13; CDR3 protein: ASSSTGTGGGEQY
V gene: TRBV19; CDR3 length: 12; CDR3 protein: ASIRQATNTEAF
V gene: TRBV6-5; CDR3 length: 11; CDR3 protein: ASTNGDYQGYT
V gene: TRBV28; CDR3 length: 12; CDR3 protein: ASSGGQGYYGYT
V gene: TRBV19; CDR3 length: 15; CDR3 protein: ASSIDLGQTMNTEAF
V gene: TRBV28; CDR3 length: 15; CDR3 protein: ASSLQGDRGRVNEQF
V gene: TRBV5-1; CDR3 length: 12; CDR3 protein: ASSLEQASYEQY
V gene: TRBV9; CDR3 length: 15; CDR3 protein: ASSPFAGGDHTGELF
V gene: TRBV6-5; CDR3 length: 12; CDR3 protein: ASSSQGSGQPQH
V gene: TRBV21-1; CDR3 length: 14; CDR3 protein: ASSTRTGRHVGGYT
V gene: TRBV27; CDR3 length: 14; CDR3 protein: ASSPYTGQMNTEAF
V gene: TRBV1; CDR3 length: 13; CDR3 protein: TSSHKTGVQETQY
V gene: TRBV28; CDR3 length: 14; CDR3 protein: ASRTTWEISGNTIY
V gene: TRBV7-9; CDR3 length: 13; CDR3 protein: ASSSTGGHNSPLH
V gene: TRBV27; CDR3 length: 15; CDR3 protein: ASSSRVRQGALEKLF
V gene: TRBV5-6; CDR3 length: 14; CDR3 protein: ASSSRQRVDGKMQY
V gene: TRBV6-1; CDR3 length: 12; CDR3 protein: ASLLRGGINEQF
V gene: TRBV10-1; CDR3 length: 13; CDR3 protein: ASSPGLAGAGELF
V gene: TRBV25-1; CDR3 length: 12; CDR3 protein: ASSEQGWWSPLH
V gene: TRBV19; CDR3 length: 14; CDR3 protein: ASRGTGEELRQPQH
V gene: TRBV21-1; CDR3 length: 15; CDR3 protein: ASSKWADLHKNQPQH
V gene: TRBV7-9; CDR3 length: 9; CDR3 protein: ASSFSYEQY
V gene: TRBV11-3; CDR3 length: 11; CDR3 protein: ASSRGTGGEAF
V gene: TRBV5-1; CDR3 length: 12; CDR3 protein: ASSLGTSGSEQY
V gene: TRBV28; CDR3 length: 15; CDR3 protein: ASSLGGQARSGNTIY